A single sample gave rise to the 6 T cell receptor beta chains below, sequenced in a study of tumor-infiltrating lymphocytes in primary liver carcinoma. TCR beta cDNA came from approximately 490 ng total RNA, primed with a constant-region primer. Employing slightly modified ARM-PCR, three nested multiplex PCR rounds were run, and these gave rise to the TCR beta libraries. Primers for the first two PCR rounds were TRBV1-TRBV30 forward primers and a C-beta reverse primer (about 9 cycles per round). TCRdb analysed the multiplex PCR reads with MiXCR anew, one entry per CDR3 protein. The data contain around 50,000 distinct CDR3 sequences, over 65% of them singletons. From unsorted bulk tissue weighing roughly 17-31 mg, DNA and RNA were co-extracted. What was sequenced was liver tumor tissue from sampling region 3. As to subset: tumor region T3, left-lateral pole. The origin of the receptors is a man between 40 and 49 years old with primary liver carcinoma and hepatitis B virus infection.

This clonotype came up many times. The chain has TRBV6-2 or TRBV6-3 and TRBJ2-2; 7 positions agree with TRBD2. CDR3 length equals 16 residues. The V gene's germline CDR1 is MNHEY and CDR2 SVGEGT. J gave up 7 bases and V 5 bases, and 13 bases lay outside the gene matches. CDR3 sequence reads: CASSELYGREIGELFF. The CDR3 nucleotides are TGTGCCAGCAGTGAACTTTACGGGCGGGAGATCGGGGAGCTGTTTTTT.

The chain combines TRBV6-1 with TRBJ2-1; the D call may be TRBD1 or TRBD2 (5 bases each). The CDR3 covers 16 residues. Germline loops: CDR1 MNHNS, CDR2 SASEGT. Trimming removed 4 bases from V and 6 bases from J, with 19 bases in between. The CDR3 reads CASSGVPGQTGNEQFF. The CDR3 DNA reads TGTGCCAGCAGTGGAGTCCCGGGGCAGACGGGCAATGAGCAGTTCTTC.

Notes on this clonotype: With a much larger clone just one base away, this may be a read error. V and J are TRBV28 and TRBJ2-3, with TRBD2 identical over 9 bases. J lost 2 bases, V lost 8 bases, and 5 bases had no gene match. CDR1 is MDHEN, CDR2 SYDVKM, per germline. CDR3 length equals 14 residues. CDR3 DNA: TGTGCCAGCCGAACTAGCGGGCACACAGATACGCAGTATTTT. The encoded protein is CASRTSGHTDTQYF. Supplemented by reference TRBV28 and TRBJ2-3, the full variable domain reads DVKVTQSSRYLVKRTGEKVFLECVQDMDHENMFWYRQDPGLGLRLIYFSYDVKMKEKGDIPEGYSVSREKKERFSLILESASTNQTSMYLCASRTSGHTDTQYFGPGTRLTVL.

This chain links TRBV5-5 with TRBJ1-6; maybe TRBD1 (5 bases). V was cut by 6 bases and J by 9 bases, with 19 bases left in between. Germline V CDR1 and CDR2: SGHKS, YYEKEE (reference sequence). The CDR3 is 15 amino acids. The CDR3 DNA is TGTGCCAGCAACGAGCCACGGGGGACGCTTTCACCCCTCCACTTT. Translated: CASNEPRGTLSPLHF.

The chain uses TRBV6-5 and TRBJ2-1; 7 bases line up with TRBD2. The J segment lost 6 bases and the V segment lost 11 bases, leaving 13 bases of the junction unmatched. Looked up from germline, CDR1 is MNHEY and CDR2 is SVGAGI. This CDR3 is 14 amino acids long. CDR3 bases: TGTGCCGTCAGCCAAGTCGGGGGGTTCAATGAGCAGTTCTTC. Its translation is CAVSQVGGFNEQFF.

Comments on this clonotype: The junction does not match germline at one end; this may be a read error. The CDR3 loop reads CAISAGVTYDEQFF. In DNA, the CDR3 is TGTGCCATCAGCGCAGGGGTCACCTACGATGAGCAGTTCTTC. The chain uses TRBV9 and TRBJ2-1, with D tentatively TRBD1 (6 bases). Germline V CDR1 and CDR2: SGDLS, YYNGEE. CDR3 size: 14 residues.